This T cell receptor beta chain was sequenced during a study of vaccination and CD4 T cells after COVID-19. The wider study: Overlapping spike pools from SARS-CoV-2 and HCoV-NL63, HCoV-OC43 and HCoV-229E served as culture stimuli.

Documented treatment: roughly ten-day PBMC culture with coronavirus spike peptide pools or control peptides (ViraFEST assay). ViraFEST stimulated the growth of antigen-specific T cells using peptide pools and subsequently profiled their TCRs by sequencing. CD4+ T cells that had been cultured provided DNA sequenced with the Oncomine TCR Beta short-read assay. MiXCR was run by TCRdb on the PCR reads, yielding one entry per CDR3 protein. The data show about 19,000 distinct CDR3 sequences, around 49% seen once. This clonotype was detected a few times. Its antigen is not identified. Trimming stripped 3 bases from V and 4 bases from J, with 12 bases between. CDR1 DFQATT and CDR2 SNEGSKA come from the germline V gene (reference sequence). The CDR3 consists of 13 residues.

The sample consisted of CD4+ T cells from blood, cultured in vitro. The chain links TRBV20-1 to TRBJ2-5, with D unresolved. The origin of this receptor is a human donor who had recovered from COVID-19. CDR3 coding DNA: TGCAGTGCTAGTTCCTGGGTAGGAGAGACCCAGTACTTC. This sequence encodes CSASSWVGETQYF.